This T cell receptor beta chain was found in a study of blood T cell repertoires in COVID-19 (dated by TCRdb to the early 2020s). At the level of the whole study: The collaborator samples originated in the United States, Italy and Spain and spanned the acute and convalescent phases of COVID-19. The material from the prospective study consisted of cDNA or gDNA derived from T cells, B-cell-depleted T cells, or PBMCs. The dataset comprised deeply sampled blood TCRbeta repertoires from subjects exposed to, actively infected with, or recovered from COVID-19. A freely available public database, intended as a resource for researchers studying the immune response to SARS-CoV-2, is where the repertoires were released. The samples were drawn from the first 160 participants of the ongoing ImmuneRACE study and from some 1,300 subjects provided by 6 global collaborators. Nearly every sample came with metadata listing a de-identified subject ID, COVID-19 status, age in years and sex. Where available, HLA class I and class II types were obtained from metadata supplied by the sample provider rather than from assay-based typing. On the study overall, not on this receptor specifically: Clinical and demographic metadata were provided uncurated, with the amount varying by source and participant.

Whole blood was collected in K2EDTA tubes by collaborating institutions according to the institutions' own protocols. For TCRbeta analysis, collaborator samples were shipped as frozen whole blood, as isolated PBMCs, or as DNA extracted from either sample type. The table lists this clone with a count of one. This clone's antigen is unknown. Qualities for individual bases were not recorded, and no much larger clone is one base off. CDR1 and CDR2, per the germline V gene, are SQVTM and ANQGSEA. The trim is 7 bases for V and 6 bases for J, with a gap of 16 bases between the germline ends. Taken from cysteine to phenylalanine, the CDR3 has 12 residues. Just the 36-base CDR3 DNA is kept, in frame starting at base 1. The immunoSEQ Assay, a bias-controlled multiplex PCR, was used to amplify TCRbeta CDR3 regions from genomic DNA. From the authors' description of their analysis: The number of nucleated cells in each sample was estimated by amplification of reference gene primers within the assay. Sequence reads were collapsed and filtered to measure the absolute abundance of every unique TCRbeta CDR3 rearrangement. For each sample, productive Simpson clonality was calculated by taking the square root of Simpson's diversity index across productive rearrangements. The immuneACCESS repertoire file appears here via TCRdb, limited to in-frame rearrangements. These files lack a portion of the clones; in checked studies, under half of the deficit traces to unresolved V genes, and the cause of the others is not known. D and trimming come from the DNA, and the V and J calls and clone size come from that table. For this sample the table gives tens of thousands of clones, of which around 85% were detected only once. About 17% of the sample lies in the top ten.

The TCR originated in a woman of 80 years or more with active or convalescent COVID-19. Source material: peripheral blood. In this chain, TRBV29-1 is recombined with TRBJ2-7, with the D gene not clear enough to name. The nucleotides are TGCAGCGCCGCCGAGATCCATGCCGAGCAGTACTTC. The translation is CSAAEIHAEQYF.